This is a list of T cell receptor beta chains from one sample in a study of blood T cell repertoires in COVID-19. Here immunoSEQ multiplex PCR was the method, and the copy in TCRdb shows in-frame clones only, minus some. The data show 110,000 to 150,000 clones, about three quarters seen once. The sequencing sample was made of peripheral blood. Receptor source: a woman aged 55-69 years with acute or convalescent COVID-19. CDR3s include the opening cysteine and the closing phenylalanine or tryptophan. Fields, in order: V gene, clone size, J gene, CDR3 protein. Size tells how often a clone was seen (once, few, many) or the class of an expanded clone, and some rows leave it out.

TRBV19,few,TRBJ1-5,CASSIAGVVSQPQHF
TRBV7-8,NA,TRBJ2-7,CASSPARGAGGPLGYRGEQYF
TRBV14,NA,TRBJ2-1,CASSQDLGLVSNEQFF
TRBV6-1,NA,TRBJ1-4,CASSEGPLGGPGEKLFF
TRBV5-1,NA,TRBJ2-1,CASSLPGRSNEQFF
TRBV28,NA,TRBJ1-1,CASGLPGNTEAFF
TRBV28,NA,TRBJ1-6,CASSSRDRGIYNSPLHF
TRBV19,NA,TRBJ2-1,CASSIGAGGWDEQFF
TRBV7-8,NA,TRBJ2-7,CASSLEASQGHLYEQYF
TRBV11-2,NA,TRBJ1-1,CASSFQGKAFF
TRBV28,NA,TRBJ2-7,CASSFPTQRDYEQYF
TRBV6-1,NA,TRBJ2-5,CASSEQVSMGGGETQYF
TRBV4-1,few,TRBJ2-2,CASSHSSSGSSLAGELFF
TRBV18,NA,TRBJ2-7,CASSPRGQEQYF
TRBV2,once,TRBJ1-2,CASEGQGLYGYTF
TRBV4-1,few,TRBJ2-7,CASSPGAGEQYF
TRBV6-5,NA,TRBJ2-7,CASGLASGAGEQYF
TRBV5-4,NA,TRBJ1-1,CASSLGVMNTEAFF
TRBV5-4,once,TRBJ2-7,CASSPSSGEQYF
TRBV28,NA,TRBJ1-5,CASRAMGRSDQPQHF
TRBV5-4,NA,TRBJ2-7,CARLTGTSGRGVSYEQYF
TRBV4-1,NA,TRBJ1-2,CASSQDGDYQDYGYTF
TRBV15,NA,TRBJ2-7,CATSRERRVLYEQYF
TRBV25-1,NA,TRBJ1-2,CASSEFRGANYGYTF
TRBV6-5,few,TRBJ1-5,CATFPGLVGDQPQHF
TRBV27,NA,TRBJ2-3,CASCGLAGGTDTQYF
TRBV28,NA,TRBJ1-2,CASSLLGDRGGGYTF
TRBV6-6,NA,TRBJ1-5,CASSRDSPNQPQHF
TRBV6-1,few,TRBJ1-2,CASSETGGYGYTF
TRBV3-1/TRBV3-2,NA,TRBJ1-3,CASSQFTMTSLSGNTIYF
TRBV11-2,once,TRBJ2-7,CASSFLPLNDWAPSEQYF
TRBV13,NA,TRBJ2-7,CASSLRTSGTYEQYF
TRBV5-1,NA,TRBJ2-7,CASSSRTGYEQYF
TRBV25-1,once,TRBJ2-7,CASSDPGEGYEQYF
TRBV19,NA,TRBJ2-1,CASSIGLAGGWGIYNEQFF
TRBV13,few,TRBJ2-1,CASSLPQGANNEQFF
TRBV5-1,few,TRBJ1-3,CASSRDSFSGNTIYF
TRBV7-9,NA,TRBJ2-2,CASSLGLASTGELFF
TRBV7-8,once,TRBJ2-1,CASSHRLAGYSNEQFF
TRBV10-3,NA,TRBJ2-7,CAISEYGGGPSYEQYF
TRBV2,NA,TRBJ2-7,CASRASGGGYPPTLYEQYF
TRBV6-6,NA,TRBJ1-6,CASSYSTPGDSPLHF
TRBV7-9,many,TRBJ1-5,CASSLGGLQPQHF
TRBV4-1,many,TRBJ2-2,CASSQDGVGDTGELFF
TRBV7-3,once,TRBJ2-3,CASSPLAGGLLDTQYF
TRBV5-1,NA,TRBJ2-1,CASSWGLAGVNEQFF
TRBV28,NA,TRBJ1-2,CASSPRDRVGGYTF
TRBV7-9,few,TRBJ2-7,CASSLDRGRAHLWYF
TRBV5-6,NA,TRBJ2-5,CASSLSPGWMGVNVETQYF
TRBV3-1/TRBV3-2,NA,TRBJ2-3,CASSPDGRGWSTDTQYF
TRBV11-2,NA,TRBJ2-3,CASSYKIFTDTQYF
TRBV7-3,NA,TRBJ2-5,CASSLGLAGEETQYF
TRBV19,NA,TRBJ1-5,CASSTGTGGQPQHF
TRBV5-4,NA,TRBJ2-1,CASSSPWGEGNEQFF
TRBV4-1,NA,TRBJ2-7,CASSPLPLPGEQYF